This TCR beta chain derives from a study of shared clonotypes between healthy human individuals. Overall study: Samples came from a couple of female and a few male donors aged 18 to 49.

As regards this clone: No antigen is known for it.

The authors split each subset's genomic DNA evenly across several immunoSEQ plates. Sequenced by immunoSEQ multiplex PCR; TCRdb stores in-frame clones only, minus some. The table records a few million clones, around 92% of them present only once. Findings and caveats of the study: Estimated richness was generally greater in naive than memory subsets.

Everyone who donated was a Caucasian adult who lived in Nashville, Tennessee. The junction had 6 bases not matched to a gene; V was cut back by 5 bases and J by 6 bases. Germline CDR1 SGHAT, CDR2 FQNNGV. The CDR3 sequence is 14 residues long. This clonotype was sampled from a man aged 18-30 years in good health. Some clones in this sample may be carry-over from other donors' samples. The specimen was naive CD4+ T cells from PBMCs. Indicated subset: CD45RA+ positively selected. The rearrangement uses TRBV11-2 and TRBJ2-1; 8 nucleotides match TRBD2. This CDR3 reads CASSPGGAGNEQFF. The CDR3 nucleotides are TGTGCCAGCAGCCCCGGGGGGGCGGGCAATGAGCAGTTCTTC. Variable domain in full (rest from reference TRBV11-2 and TRBJ2-1): EAGVAQSPRYKIIEKRQSVAFWCNPISGHATLYWYQQILGQGPKLLIQFQNNGVVDDSQLPKDRFSAERLKGVDSTLKIQPAKLEDSAVYLCASSPGGAGNEQFFGPGTRLTVL.